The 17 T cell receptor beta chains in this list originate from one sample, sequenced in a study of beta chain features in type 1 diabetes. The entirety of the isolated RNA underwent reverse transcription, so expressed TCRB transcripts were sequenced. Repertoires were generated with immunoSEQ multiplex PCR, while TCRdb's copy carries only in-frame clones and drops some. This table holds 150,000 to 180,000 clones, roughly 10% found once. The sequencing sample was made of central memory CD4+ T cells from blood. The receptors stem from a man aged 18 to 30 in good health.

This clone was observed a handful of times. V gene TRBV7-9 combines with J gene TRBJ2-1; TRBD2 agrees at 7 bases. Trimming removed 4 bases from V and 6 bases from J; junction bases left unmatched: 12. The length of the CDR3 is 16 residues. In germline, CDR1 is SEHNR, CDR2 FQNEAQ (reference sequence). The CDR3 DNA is TGTGCCAGCAGCTCCTTACTAGCGAGAGAATCCAATGAGCAGTTCTTC. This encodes CASSSLLARESNEQFF.

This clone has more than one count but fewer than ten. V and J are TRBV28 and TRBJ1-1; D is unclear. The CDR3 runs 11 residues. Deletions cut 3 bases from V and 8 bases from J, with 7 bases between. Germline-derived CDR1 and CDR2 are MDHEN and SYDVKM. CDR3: CASSFRKEAFF. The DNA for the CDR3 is TGTGCCAGCAGTTTTAGGAAGGAAGCTTTCTTT.

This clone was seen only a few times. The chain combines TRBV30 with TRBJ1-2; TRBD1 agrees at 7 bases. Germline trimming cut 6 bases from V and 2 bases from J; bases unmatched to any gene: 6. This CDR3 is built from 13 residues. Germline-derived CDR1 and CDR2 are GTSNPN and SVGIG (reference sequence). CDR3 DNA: TGTGCCTGCACCGGGACAGCGAACTATGGCTACACCTTC. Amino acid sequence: CACTGTANYGYTF. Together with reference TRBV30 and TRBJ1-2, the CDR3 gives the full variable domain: SQTIHQWPATLVQPVGSPLSLECTVEGTSNPNLYWYRQAAGRGLQLLFYSVGIGQISSEVPQNLSASRPQDRQFILSSKKLLLSDSGFYLCACTGTANYGYTFGSGTRLTVV.

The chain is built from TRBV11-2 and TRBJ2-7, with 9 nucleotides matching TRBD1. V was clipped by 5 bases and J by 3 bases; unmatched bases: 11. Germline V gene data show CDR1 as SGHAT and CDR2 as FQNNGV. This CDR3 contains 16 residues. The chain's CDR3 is CASSPGTGRMNYEQYF. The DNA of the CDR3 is TGTGCCAGCAGCCCCGGGACAGGGAGGATGAACTACGAGCAGTACTTC.

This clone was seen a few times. The CDR3 is CASSLFREAFF. Written as DNA, the CDR3 is TGTGCCAGCAGCTTATTCAGGGAAGCTTTCTTT. The chain carries TRBV11-2 and TRBJ1-1; D is undetermined. Per the germline V gene, CDR1 is SGHAT and CDR2 is FQNNGV. This CDR3 comprises 11 residues. V lost 2 bases, J lost 8 bases, and 6 bases lay in between.

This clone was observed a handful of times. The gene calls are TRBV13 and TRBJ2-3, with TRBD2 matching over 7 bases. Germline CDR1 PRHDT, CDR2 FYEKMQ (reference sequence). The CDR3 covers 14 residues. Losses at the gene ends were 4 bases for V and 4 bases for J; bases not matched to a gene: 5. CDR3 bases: TGTGCCAGCAGCTCGAGCGGGAAGTCAGATACGCAGTATTTT. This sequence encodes CASSSSGKSDTQYF.

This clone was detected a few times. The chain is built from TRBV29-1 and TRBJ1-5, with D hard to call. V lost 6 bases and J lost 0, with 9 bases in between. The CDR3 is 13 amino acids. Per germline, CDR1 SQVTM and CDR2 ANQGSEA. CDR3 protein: CSVQENSNQPQHF. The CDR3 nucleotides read TGCAGCGTCCAGGAAAATAGCAATCAGCCCCAGCATTTT.

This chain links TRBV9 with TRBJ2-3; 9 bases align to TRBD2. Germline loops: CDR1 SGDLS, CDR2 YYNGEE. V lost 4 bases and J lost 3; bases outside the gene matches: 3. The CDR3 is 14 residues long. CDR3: CASSSLAGTDTQYF. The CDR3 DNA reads TGTGCCAGCAGCTCGCTAGCGGGGACAGATACGCAGTATTTT.

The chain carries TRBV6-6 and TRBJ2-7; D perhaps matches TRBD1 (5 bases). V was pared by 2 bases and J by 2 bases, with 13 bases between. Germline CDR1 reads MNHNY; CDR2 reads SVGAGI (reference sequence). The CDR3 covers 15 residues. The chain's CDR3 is CASSYAAGKTYEQYF. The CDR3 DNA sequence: TGTGCCAGCAGTTACGCGGCAGGGAAGACCTACGAGCAGTACTTC.

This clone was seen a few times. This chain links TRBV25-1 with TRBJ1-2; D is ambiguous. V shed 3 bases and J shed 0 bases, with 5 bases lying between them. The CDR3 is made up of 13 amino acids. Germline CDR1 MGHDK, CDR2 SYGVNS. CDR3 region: CASSDGSNYGYTF. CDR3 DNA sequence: TGTGCCAGCAGTGACGGTTCTAACTATGGCTACACCTTC.

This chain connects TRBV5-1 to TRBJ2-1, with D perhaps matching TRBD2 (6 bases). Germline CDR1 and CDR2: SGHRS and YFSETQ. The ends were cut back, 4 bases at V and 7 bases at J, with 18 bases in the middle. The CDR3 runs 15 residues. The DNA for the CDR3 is TGCGCCAGCAGCCCGGGCGGAGGGCGTGGGAATGAGCAGTTCTTC. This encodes CASSPGGGRGNEQFF.

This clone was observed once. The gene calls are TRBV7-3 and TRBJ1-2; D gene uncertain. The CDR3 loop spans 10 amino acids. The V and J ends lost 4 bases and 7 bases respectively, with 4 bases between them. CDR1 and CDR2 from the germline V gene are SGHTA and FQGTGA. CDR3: CASSSFGYTF. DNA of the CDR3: TGTGCCAGCAGCTCCTTTGGCTACACCTTC.

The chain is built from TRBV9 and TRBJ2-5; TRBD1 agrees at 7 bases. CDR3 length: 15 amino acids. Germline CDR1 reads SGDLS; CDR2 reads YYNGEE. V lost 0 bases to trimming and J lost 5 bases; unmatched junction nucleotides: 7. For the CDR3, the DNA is TGTGCCAGCAGCGTAGCAGGGGGTGCTCGGGAGACCCAGTACTTC. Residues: CASSVAGGARETQYF.

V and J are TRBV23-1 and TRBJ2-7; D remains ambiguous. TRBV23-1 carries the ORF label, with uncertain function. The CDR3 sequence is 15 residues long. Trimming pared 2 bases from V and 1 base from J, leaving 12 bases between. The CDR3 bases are TGCGCCAGCAGTCAAACCCCGGACCTTTCCTACGAGCAGTACTTC. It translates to CASSQTPDLSYEQYF.

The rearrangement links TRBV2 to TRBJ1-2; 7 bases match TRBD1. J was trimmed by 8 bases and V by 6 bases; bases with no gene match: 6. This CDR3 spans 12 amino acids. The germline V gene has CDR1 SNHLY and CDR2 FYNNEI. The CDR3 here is CASSATGYGYTF. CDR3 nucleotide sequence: TGTGCCAGCAGCGCGACAGGGTACGGCTACACCTTC.

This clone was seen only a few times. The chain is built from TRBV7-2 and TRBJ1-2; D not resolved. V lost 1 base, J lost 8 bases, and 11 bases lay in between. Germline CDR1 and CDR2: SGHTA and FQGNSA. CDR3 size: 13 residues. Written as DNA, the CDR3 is TGTGCCAGCAGCTTAGACTCGATGTGGGGCTACACCTTC. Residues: CASSLDSMWGYTF. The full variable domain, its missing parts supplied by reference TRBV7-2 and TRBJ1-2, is GAGVSQSPSNKVTEKGKDVELRCDPISGHTALYWYRQSLGQGLEFLIYFQGNSAPDKSGLPSDRFSAERTGGSVSTLTIQRTQQEDSAVYLCASSLDSMWGYTFGSGTRLTVV.

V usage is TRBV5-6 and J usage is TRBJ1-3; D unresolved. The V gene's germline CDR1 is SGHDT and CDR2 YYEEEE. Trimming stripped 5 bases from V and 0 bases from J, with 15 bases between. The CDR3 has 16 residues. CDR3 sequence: CASSLQMELSGNTIYF. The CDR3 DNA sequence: TGTGCCAGCAGTTTGCAGATGGAGCTCTCTGGAAACACCATATATTTT. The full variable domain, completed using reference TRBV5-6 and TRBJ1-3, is DAGVTQSPTHLIKTRGQQVTLRCSPKSGHDTVSWYQQALGQGPQFIFQYYEEEERQRGNFPDRFSGHQFPNYSSELNVNALLLGDSALYLCASSLQMELSGNTIYFGEGSWLTVV.